The 10 T cell receptor beta chains below come from one sample, sequenced in a study of T cells in Graves' hyperthyroidism and ophthalmopathy. Using RNA transcripts as the source, TCR beta CDR3 regions were amplified. During a first-round RT-PCR of the TCR CDR3, the HTBI primer set was used. TCRdb re-called the multiplex PCR reads with MiXCR, one entry per CDR3 protein. The sample includes about 740,000 distinct CDR3 sequences, around 15% of them seen just once. The sequenced material came from blood. These receptors came from a woman under 30 with Graves' hyperthyroidism.

This clonotype was seen repeatedly, ten times or more. V and J are TRBV7-6 and TRBJ2-3; unclear D gene. CDR1 is SGHVS, CDR2 FNYEAQ, per germline. The V end lost 2 bases, the J end lost 2 bases, and 8 bases lay between the germline ends. The CDR3 runs to 14 residues. CDR3 nucleotide sequence: TGTGCCAGCAGCTTAAACACTATCACAGATACGCAGTATTTT. It translates to CASSLNTITDTQYF.

This chain connects TRBV4-1 to TRBJ1-2; D possibly corresponds to TRBD1 (5 bases). Germline V gives CDR1 MGHRA, CDR2 YSYEKL. The germline V and J ends were trimmed by 1 base and 8 bases, with 20 bases remaining between them. This CDR3 spans 16 amino acids. The CDR3 nucleotides read TGCGCCAGCAGCCAAGGAAGACAGAGGGGAGGGAAAGGCTACACCTTC. Translating gives CASSQGRQRGGKGYTF.

This clonotype was observed a few times. This CDR3 is CASSVNSGTSEQFF. The CDR3 DNA reads TGTGCCAGCAGTGTGAATAGCGGGACGAGTGAGCAGTTCTTC. V usage is TRBV2 and J usage is TRBJ2-1; 8 positions match TRBD2. The CDR3 contains 14 residues. J gave up 9 bases and V 4 bases, and 8 bases lay outside the gene matches. The germline V gene has CDR1 SNHLY and CDR2 FYNNEI.

The chain uses TRBV10-1 and TRBJ2-5; D might be TRBD1 or TRBD2, each matching 5 bases. The CDR3 contains 11 residues. V was shortened by 3 bases and J by 11 bases, with 10 bases between the two germline ends. Germline CDR1 WNHNN, CDR2 SYGVQD (reference sequence). The CDR3 DNA follows: TGCGCCAGCAGTGAAGGGGACCTACAGTACTTC. Translation gives CASSEGDLQYF.

This clonotype was seen at least ten times. J is TRBJ2-7 and V is TRBV2; tentative D call: TRBD2 (6 bases). Germline-derived CDR1 and CDR2 are SNHLY and FYNNEI. This CDR3 comprises 15 residues. The V gene lost 4 bases and the J gene lost 0 bases, with 13 bases spanning the gap. The CDR3 is CASSVGGTPSYEQYF. CDR3 DNA: TGTGCCAGCAGTGTTGGAGGGACGCCCTCCTACGAGCAGTACTTC.

The rearrangement uses TRBV6-1 and TRBJ1-6; a possible D gene is TRBD1 (6 bases). The ends were cut back, 5 bases at V and 6 bases at J, with 14 bases in the middle. Germline loops: CDR1 MNHNS, CDR2 SASEGT. The CDR3 is 15 residues long. The CDR3 protein is CASSPRGASNSPLHF. As DNA, the CDR3 is TGTGCCAGCAGTCCCAGGGGCGCCTCTAATTCACCCCTCCACTTT.

This clonotype has only a few counts. The V gene is TRBV6-1, the J gene TRBJ2-2, with D possibly being TRBD2 (5 bases). Germline V gives CDR1 MNHNS, CDR2 SASEGT. This CDR3 comprises 15 residues. Trimming took 5 bases from V and 3 from J, leaving 13 bases between them. The CDR3 loop reads CASSLETSYTGELFF. The CDR3 nucleotides read TGTGCCAGCAGTTTAGAAACTAGTTACACCGGGGAGCTGTTTTTT.

This clonotype was found a few times. This sequence joins TRBV7-9 and TRBJ2-1; the D is unclear. Trimming shortened V by 1 base and J by 9 bases, and 13 bases separated the two germline ends. The V gene's germline CDR1 is SEHNR and CDR2 FQNEAQ (reference sequence). This CDR3 is 14 amino acids long. Here the CDR3 reads CASSLDGEVAEQFF. CDR3 nucleotides: TGTGCCAGCAGCTTAGACGGCGAGGTTGCTGAGCAGTTCTTC.

The chain recombines TRBV6-5 with TRBJ2-7; 7 bases are shared with TRBD2. CDR1 and CDR2 (germline): MNHEY, SVGAGI. V was clipped by 2 bases and J by 2 bases; unmatched bases: 12. This CDR3 has 17 amino acids. The CDR3 DNA reads TGTGCCAGCAGTTACCTTCGGGCCCCCGGGACTACCTACGAGCAGTACTTC. Residues: CASSYLRAPGTTYEQYF.

The rearrangement links TRBV3-1 to TRBJ2-1; D is perhaps TRBD2 (6 bases). V lost 1 base and J lost 9, with 19 bases in between. Germline CDR1 and CDR2: LGHDT and YNNKEL (reference sequence). CDR3 length: 16 amino acids. The CDR3 spells CASSQVRTTSVGEQFF. CDR3 nucleotides: TGTGCCAGCAGCCAAGTGAGGACTACCTCGGTGGGTGAGCAGTTCTTC.